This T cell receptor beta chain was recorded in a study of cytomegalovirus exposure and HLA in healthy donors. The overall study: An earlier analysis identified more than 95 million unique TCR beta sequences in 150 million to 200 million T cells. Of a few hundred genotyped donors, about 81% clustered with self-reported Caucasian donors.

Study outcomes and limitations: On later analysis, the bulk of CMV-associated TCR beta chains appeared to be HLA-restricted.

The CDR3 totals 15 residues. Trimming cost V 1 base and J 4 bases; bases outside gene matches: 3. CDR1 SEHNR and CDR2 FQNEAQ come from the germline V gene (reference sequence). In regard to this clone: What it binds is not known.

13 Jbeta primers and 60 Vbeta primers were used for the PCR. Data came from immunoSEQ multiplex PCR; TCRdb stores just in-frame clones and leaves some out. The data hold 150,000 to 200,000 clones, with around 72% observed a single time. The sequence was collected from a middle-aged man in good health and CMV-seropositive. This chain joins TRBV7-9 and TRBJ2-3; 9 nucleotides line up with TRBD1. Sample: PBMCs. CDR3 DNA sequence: TGTGCCAGCAGCTTAGACAGGGGGCTTTCAGATACGCAGTATTTT. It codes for CASSLDRGLSDTQYF.